This T cell receptor (beta chain) was identified in a study of neoadjuvant nivolumab and ipilimumab in lung cancer. General study points: Resected tumors had greater TCR richness and clonality than uninvolved lung. TCR receptors were sequenced in few samples. Only two of four nivolumab-treated tumors gained richness and clonality by surgery.

Libraries were prepared by immunoSEQ multiplex PCR; TCRdb keeps only in-frame clonotypes and omits some of them. The data contain roughly 4,700 clones, approximately 80% of them singletons. This CDR3 comprises 14 residues. In germline, CDR1 is MGHDK, CDR2 SYGVNS. The V end lost 6 bases, the J end lost 8 bases, and 16 bases lay between the germline ends. With regard to this clone: Its cognate antigen is unknown.

This sequence joins TRBV25-1 and TRBJ1-4, with D perhaps matching TRBD1 (6 bases). The sample consisted of normal lung tissue adjacent to the tumor, taken after neoadjuvant nivolumab, alone or with ipilimumab, at or shortly before surgery. The clonotype was recovered from an adult with non-small cell lung cancer. Some clones in this sample may be carry-over from other donors' samples. In nucleotides, the CDR3 is TGTGCCAGCAGCGAGGGGGGGGCTGGGGAAAAACTGTTTTTT. Protein product: CASSEGGAGEKLFF.